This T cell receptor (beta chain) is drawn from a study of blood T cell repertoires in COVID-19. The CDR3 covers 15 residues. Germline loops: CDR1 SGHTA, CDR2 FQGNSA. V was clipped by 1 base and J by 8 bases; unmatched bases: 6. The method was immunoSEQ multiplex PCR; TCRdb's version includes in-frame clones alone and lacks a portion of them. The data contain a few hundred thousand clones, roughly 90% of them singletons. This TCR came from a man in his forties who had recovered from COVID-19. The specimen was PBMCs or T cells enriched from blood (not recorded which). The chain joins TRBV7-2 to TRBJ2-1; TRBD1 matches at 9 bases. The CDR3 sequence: CASSLDGTGYYEQFF. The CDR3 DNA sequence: TGTGCCAGCAGCTTAGACGGGACAGGGTATTATGAGCAGTTCTTC.